A single sample is the source of the 12 T cell receptor beta chains below, sequenced in a study of T cell repertoires in cytomegalovirus infection. TCRdb processed the reads anew with MiXCR; each CDR3 protein has one entry. The repertoire has more than 150,000 distinct CDR3 sequences, 23% of them found once; the top ten carry about a tenth. The sequenced sample was PBMCs. The receptor source for this set is a human donor in good health (CMV status not recorded). Some clones in this sample may be carry-over from other donors' samples.

This clonotype showed up just a few times. The gene calls are TRBV7-9 and TRBJ1-2, with D unclear. CDR3 length: 16 residues. Germline CDR1 reads SEHNR; CDR2 reads FQNEAQ (reference sequence). V lost 1 base to trimming and J lost 0 bases, with 12 bases between them. The CDR3 is CASSLGSEFSNYGYTF. DNA for the CDR3: TGTGCCAGCAGCTTAGGCTCGGAGTTTTCTAACTATGGCTACACCTTC. The whole variable domain, remainder taken from reference TRBV7-9 and TRBJ1-2, is DTGVSQNPRHKITKRGQNVTFRCDPISEHNRLYWYRQTLGQGPEFLTYFQNEAQLEKSRLLSDRFSAERPKGSFSTLEIQRTEQGDSAMYLCASSLGSEFSNYGYTFGSGTRLTVV.

The rearrangement links TRBV28 to TRBJ2-7; possibly TRBD1 or TRBD2 for D (5 bases each). The ends were cut back, 8 bases at V and 6 bases at J, with 20 bases in the middle. This CDR3 comprises 14 residues. CDR1 and CDR2 from the germline V gene are MDHEN and SYDVKM. The CDR3 region has the DNA TGTGCCAGCGTTGAGGGGCGCAGGGCAGGCGAGCAGTACTTC. It is translated as CASVEGRRAGEQYF.

The chain uses TRBV6-1 and TRBJ2-5; TRBD1 agrees at 11 bases. V shed 5 bases and J 3 bases; nucleotides not matched to a gene: 5. CDR3 size: 15 residues. CDR1 and CDR2 from the germline V gene are MNHNS and SASEGT. The CDR3 is CASSLRTGGEETQYF. CDR3 coding DNA: TGTGCCAGCAGTCTACGGACAGGGGGCGAAGAGACCCAGTACTTC.

This clonotype was seen ten or more times. This chain connects TRBV12-3 or TRBV12-4 to TRBJ2-1, with a tentative D call TRBD2 (6 bases). The length of the CDR3 is 14 residues. V was pared by 3 bases and J by 5 bases, with 11 bases between. CDR3 coding DNA: TGTGCCAGCAGTTTGGGGGACTTTAACAATGAGCAGTTCTTC. Protein sequence: CASSLGDFNNEQFF.

The chain is built from TRBV28 and TRBJ2-2; 12 nucleotides align to TRBD2. Germline loops: CDR1 MDHEN, CDR2 SYDVKM. V was pared by 2 bases and J by 6 bases, with 7 bases of the junction left unmatched. CDR3 length: 17 residues. The CDR3 reads CASSLGLAGGPAGELFF. Here the CDR3 DNA reads TGTGCCAGCAGTTTAGGGCTAGCGGGAGGGCCCGCCGGGGAGCTGTTTTTT.

This clonotype was picked up a small number of times. This sequence joins TRBV27 and TRBJ2-2, with D perhaps TRBD2 (5 bases). Per the germline V gene, CDR1 is MNHEY and CDR2 is SMNVEV (reference sequence). Trimming removed 4 bases from V and 3 bases from J, with 9 bases in between. The CDR3 is made up of 14 amino acids. CDR3 nucleotides: TGTGCCAGCAGTTCTACTAGTTACACCGGGGAGCTGTTTTTT. Amino acid sequence: CASSSTSYTGELFF.

The V and J genes are TRBV12-3 or TRBV12-4 and TRBJ1-1; a weak D match, TRBD1 (6 bases). CDR3 length equals 15 residues. V lost 7 bases and J lost 4, with 19 bases in between. CDR3 nucleotides: TGTGCCAGCACCTTAGGGGGGAGGGGGGGCACTGAAGCTTTCTTT. It translates to CASTLGGRGGTEAFF.

The rearrangement uses TRBV12-3 or TRBV12-4 and TRBJ2-5; D ambiguous. Trimming took 4 bases from V and 4 from J, leaving 10 bases between them. The CDR3 sequence is 13 residues long. CDR3 nucleotides: TGTGCCAGCAGTTCCCGGGCTAGAGAGACCCAGTACTTC. Residues: CASSSRARETQYF.

This rearrangement joins TRBV7-6 to TRBJ2-1; TRBD1 agrees at 7 bases. With 1 base clipped from V and 6 bases from J, the junction kept 9 bases outside the gene matches. The CDR3 runs 16 residues. Germline V gives CDR1 SGHVS, CDR2 FNYEAQ. The CDR3 sequence: CASSLVSGGSVNEQFF. CDR3 nucleotide sequence: TGTGCCAGCAGCTTAGTGTCAGGGGGTAGCGTCAATGAGCAGTTCTTC.

This clonotype was observed a few times. This chain links TRBV3-1 with TRBJ1-5, with D unclear. Germline assignment: CDR1 LGHDT and CDR2 YNNKEL (reference sequence). There are 13 residues in the CDR3. Trimming cost V 1 base and J 6 bases, with 7 bases left between them. The CDR3 here is CASSQGRGQPQHF. In DNA, the CDR3 is TGTGCCAGCAGCCAAGGGCGGGGTCAGCCCCAGCATTTT.

The gene calls are TRBV9 and TRBJ2-6; possible D gene TRBD2, 6 bases. Germline V gene data show CDR1 as SGDLS and CDR2 as YYNGEE. Trimming pared 3 bases from V and 5 bases from J, leaving 12 bases between. This CDR3 is built from 15 residues. CDR3 coding DNA: TGTGCCAGCAGCGGTCGGGGGATATGGGCCAACGTCCTGACTTTC. Its protein is CASSGRGIWANVLTF.

The V gene is TRBV28, the J gene TRBJ2-2; D not resolved. The CDR3 runs 14 residues. Germline V gives CDR1 MDHEN, CDR2 SYDVKM. Between the trimmed V and J ends, which lost 4 bases and 3 bases, there was a span of 9 bases. Here the CDR3 reads CASSSQGYTGELFF. The CDR3 DNA reads TGTGCCAGCAGTTCTCAAGGGTACACCGGGGAGCTGTTTTTT.